These T cell receptor beta chains were read from a single sample in a study of T cell responses to AZD1222 COVID-19 vaccine. Using immunoSEQ multiplex PCR, the repertoire was profiled, and TCRdb retains in-frame clones only, with some absent. This table has approximately 120,000 clones, over 85% appearing once. Sequences were derived from peripheral blood, sampled on day 0 of AZD1222 vaccination. Source of these receptors: an adult in good health. The CDR3 runs from the conserved cysteine through the conserved F or W. The D gene is left open where the match is weak. Clone size is shown for a subset of rows, as once, few, many or a class of expanded clone.

j_call d_call clone_size v_call cdr3_aa cdr3_nt
TRBJ1-1 - - TRBV9 CASSPDGAQNTEAFF TGTGCCAGCAGTCCCGACGGGGCGCAAAACACTGAAGCTTTCTTT
TRBJ1-5 - - TRBV29-1 CSAVIGQGIQPQHF TGCAGCGCCGTCATCGGGCAGGGGATCCAGCCCCAGCATTTT
TRBJ2-2 - - TRBV11-2 CASSLVAVLGELFF TGTGCCAGCAGCTTAGTAGCGGTGTTAGGGGAGCTGTTTTTT
TRBJ1-2 - once TRBV19 CASSIIRAYGYTF TGTGCCAGTAGTATTATCAGGGCCTATGGCTACACCTTC
TRBJ1-1 - - TRBV3-1/TRBV3-2 CASSQERITEAFF TGTGCCAGCAGCCAAGAACGCATCACTGAAGCTTTCTTT
TRBJ1-5 - - TRBV19 CASSDPRPNNQPQHF TGTGCCAGTTCCGATCCCCGACCGAACAATCAGCCCCAGCATTTT
TRBJ2-7 TRBD2 - TRBV11-2 CASSLAQTSGSYEQYF TGTGCCAGCAGCTTAGCTCAGACTAGCGGCTCCTACGAGCAGTACTTC
TRBJ1-5 - - TRBV27 CASSSFNQPQHF TGTGCCAGCAGTTCCTTCAATCAGCCCCAGCATTTT
TRBJ2-2 - - TRBV5-1 CASSFDQGRGELFF TGCGCCAGCAGCTTCGATCAGGGAAGGGGGGAGCTGTTTTTT
TRBJ2-5 - - TRBV15 CATSNIRLADPTQYF TGTGCCACCAGTAATATCCGACTGGCCGACCCGACCCAGTACTTC
TRBJ1-3 - once TRBV9 CASSVVGVVGNTIYF TGTGCCAGCAGCGTAGTCGGGGTGGTTGGAAACACCATATATTTT
TRBJ1-2 - - TRBV5-5 CASSRGTAWDGYTF TGTGCCAGCAGCCGCGGGACCGCCTGGGATGGCTACACCTTC
TRBJ1-6 TRBD1 - TRBV5-1 CASSSGQGEVSPLHF TGCGCCAGCAGCTCCGGACAGGGAGAGGTATCACCCCTCCACTTT
TRBJ1-1 - - TRBV2 CASWGGGTEAFF TGTGCCAGCTGGGGTGGGGGAACTGAAGCTTTCTTT
TRBJ1-2 - - TRBV7-3 CASSLYRPPKPLYGYTF TGTGCCAGCAGCTTATACAGGCCACCAAAACCCCTCTATGGCTACACCTTC
TRBJ1-3 - - TRBV2 CASTTAYTIYF TGTGCCAGCACCACGGCTTACACCATATATTTT
TRBJ2-7 TRBD2 few TRBV6-5 CASRLRLAAYYEQYF TGTGCCAGCAGACTTCGACTAGCGGCTTACTACGAGCAGTACTTC
TRBJ2-4 - - TRBV13 CASSLALIGNIQYF TGTGCCAGCAGCTTAGCGCTCATAGGGAACATTCAGTACTTC
TRBJ1-5 - - TRBV19 CASSTDGGSNQPQHF TGTGCCAGTAGTACCGACGGGGGTAGCAATCAGCCCCAGCATTTT
TRBJ1-2 - - TRBV6-5 CASRRTRVSGYTF TGTGCCAGCAGGCGAACCAGGGTATCTGGCTACACCTTC
TRBJ1-4 - - TRBV5-6 CASSHIGSSDSYEKLFF TGTGCCAGCAGCCACATCGGCTCTTCTGACTCGTATGAAAAACTGTTTTTT
TRBJ1-2 - - TRBV20-1 CSAKRVDPNTF TGCAGTGCCAAGAGGGTAGATCCCAACACCTTC
TRBJ2-3 - - TRBV5-4 CASSLGTPPGDTQYF TGTGCCAGCAGCCTTGGGACGCCCCCCGGAGATACGCAGTATTTT
TRBJ2-2 TRBD1 - TRBV5-1 CASRVGTGVTGELFF TGCGCCAGCCGGGTCGGGACAGGGGTCACCGGGGAGCTGTTTTTT
TRBJ1-4 TRBD1 - TRBV19 CASSSGTGDEKLFF TGTGCCAGTAGTTCCGGGACAGGGGACGAAAAACTGTTTTTT
TRBJ1-1 TRBD1 once TRBV27 CASSAGQGNTEAFF TGTGCCAGCAGTGCGGGACAGGGGAACACTGAAGCTTTCTTT
TRBJ2-3 - - TRBV19 CASSFGIDTQYF TGTGCCAGTTCCTTCGGGATAGATACGCAGTATTTT
TRBJ1-2 - - TRBV5-5 CASSGWTDYGYTF TGTGCCAGCAGCGGTTGGACGGACTATGGCTACACCTTC
TRBJ2-6 - - TRBV5-1 CASSLDPGVGANVLTF TGCGCCAGCAGCTTGGACCCGGGGGTTGGGGCCAACGTCCTGACTTTC
TRBJ1-5 - - TRBV11-2 CASSHGGDQPQHF TGTGCCAGCAGTCACGGGGGCGATCAGCCCCAGCATTTT
TRBJ1-2 TRBD1 - TRBV25-1 CASSTPQGNGYTF TGTGCCAGCTCGACCCCACAGGGGAATGGCTACACCTTC
TRBJ2-3 TRBD1 - TRBV7-9 CASGGTGDPDTQYF TGTGCCAGCGGTGGGACAGGGGACCCAGATACGCAGTATTTT
TRBJ1-1 - - TRBV4-1 CASSQMNEAFF TGCGCCAGCAGCCAGATGAATGAAGCTTTCTTT
TRBJ1-2 - - TRBV19 CASSRQNRNDGYTF TGTGCCAGTAGCCGACAGAATAGGAATGACGGCTACACCTTC
TRBJ2-7 TRBD1 - TRBV6-5 CASSRDRGNHEQYF TGTGCCAGCAGTCGGGACAGGGGTAACCACGAGCAGTACTTC
TRBJ2-7 TRBD1 - TRBV2 CASSQDRGLLEQYF TGTGCCAGCAGCCAGGACAGGGGACTTCTCGAGCAGTACTTC
TRBJ2-5 TRBD2 - TRBV5-4 CASSRGGYQETQYF TGTGCCAGCAGCCGGGGGGGGTACCAAGAGACCCAGTACTTC
TRBJ1-2 - - TRBV5-6 CASSLWFGGYTF TGTGCCAGCAGCTTGTGGTTTGGTGGCTACACCTTC
TRBJ1-1 - - TRBV3-1/TRBV3-2 CASSQFQGNTEAFF TGTGCCAGCAGCCAATTCCAGGGGAACACTGAAGCTTTCTTT
TRBJ1-5 - once TRBV6-5 CASSSTRSAAPQHF TGTGCCAGCAGTTCTACGAGGTCTGCCGCGCCCCAGCATTTT
TRBJ2-4 - - TRBV5-6 CASSFGRVNIQYF TGTGCCAGCAGCTTCGGCAGGGTCAACATTCAGTACTTC
TRBJ2-1 - - TRBV7-2 CASSFGGQHNEQFF TGTGCCAGCAGCTTCGGGGGACAACACAATGAGCAGTTCTTC